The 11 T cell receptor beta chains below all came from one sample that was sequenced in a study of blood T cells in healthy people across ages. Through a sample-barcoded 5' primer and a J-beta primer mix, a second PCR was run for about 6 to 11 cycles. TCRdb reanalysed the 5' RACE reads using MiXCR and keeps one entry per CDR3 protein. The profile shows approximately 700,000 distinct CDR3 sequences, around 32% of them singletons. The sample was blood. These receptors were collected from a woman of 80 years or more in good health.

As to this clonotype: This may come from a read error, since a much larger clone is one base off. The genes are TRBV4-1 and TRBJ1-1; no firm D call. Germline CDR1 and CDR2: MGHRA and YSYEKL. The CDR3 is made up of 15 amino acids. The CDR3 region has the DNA TGCGCCAGCAGCCAAGGAATCCAGCTGAACACTGGAGCTTTCTTT. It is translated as CASSQGIQLNTGAFF.

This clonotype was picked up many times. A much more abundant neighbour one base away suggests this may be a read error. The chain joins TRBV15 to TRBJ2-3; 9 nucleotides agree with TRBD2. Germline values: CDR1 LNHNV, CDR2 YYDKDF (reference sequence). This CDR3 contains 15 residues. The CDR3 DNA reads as TGTGCCGCCAGCAGAAACGGACTAGCGAAAGATACGCAGTATTTT. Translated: CAASRNGLAKDTQYF.

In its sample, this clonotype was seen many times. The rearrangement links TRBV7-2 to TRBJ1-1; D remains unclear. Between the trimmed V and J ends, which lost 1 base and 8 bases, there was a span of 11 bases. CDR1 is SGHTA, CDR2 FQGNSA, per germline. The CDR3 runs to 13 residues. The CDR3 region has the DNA TGTGCCAGCAGCTTAGTTGTTTCACGAGAAGCTTTCTTT. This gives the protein CASSLVVSREAFF.

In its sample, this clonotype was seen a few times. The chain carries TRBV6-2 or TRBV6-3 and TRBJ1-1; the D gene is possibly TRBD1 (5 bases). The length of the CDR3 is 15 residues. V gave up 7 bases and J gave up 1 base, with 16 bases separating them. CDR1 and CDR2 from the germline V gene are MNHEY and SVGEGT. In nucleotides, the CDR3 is TGTGCCAGCACTAAAACGGGACTTTCGAACACTGAAGCTTTCTTT. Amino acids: CASTKTGLSNTEAFF.

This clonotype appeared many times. The chain's CDR3 is CATSRRGGGGTDTQYF. The CDR3 DNA reads TGTGCCACCAGCAGGAGGGGAGGGGGCGGTACAGATACGCAGTATTTT. The chain combines TRBV15 with TRBJ2-3; TRBD1 or TRBD2 may be the D gene (7 bases each). The germline V gene has CDR1 LNHNV and CDR2 YYDKDF (reference sequence). This CDR3 is built from 16 residues. Deletions cut 3 bases from V and 3 bases from J, with 16 bases between.

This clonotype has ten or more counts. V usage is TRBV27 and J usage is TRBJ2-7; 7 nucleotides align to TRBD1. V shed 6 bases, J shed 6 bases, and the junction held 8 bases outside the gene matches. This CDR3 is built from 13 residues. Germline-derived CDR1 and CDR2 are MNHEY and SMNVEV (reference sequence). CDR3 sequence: CASRKTGSGEQYF. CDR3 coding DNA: TGTGCCAGCAGAAAGACAGGGTCGGGCGAGCAGTACTTC.

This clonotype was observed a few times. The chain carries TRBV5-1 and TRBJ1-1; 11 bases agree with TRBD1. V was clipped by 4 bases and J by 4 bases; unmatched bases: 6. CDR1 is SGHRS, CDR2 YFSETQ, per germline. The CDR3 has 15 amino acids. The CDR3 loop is CASSRSGQGGTEAFF. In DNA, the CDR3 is TGCGCCAGCAGCCGGTCGGGACAGGGGGGCACTGAAGCTTTCTTT.

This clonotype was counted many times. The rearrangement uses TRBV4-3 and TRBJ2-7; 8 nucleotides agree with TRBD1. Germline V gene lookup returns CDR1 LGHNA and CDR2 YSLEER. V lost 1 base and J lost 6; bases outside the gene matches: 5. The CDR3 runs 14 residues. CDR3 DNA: TGCGCCAGCAGCCAAGGGACAGGGACCGGCGAGCAGTACTTC. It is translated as CASSQGTGTGEQYF.

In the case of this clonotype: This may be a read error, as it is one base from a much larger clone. The CDR3 reads CSAARADTLYF. Written as DNA, the CDR3 is TGCAGCGCGGCTCGCGCGGATACGCTGTATTTT. The chain has TRBV29-1 and TRBJ2-3, with D unresolved. The CDR3 runs 11 residues. The germline gives CDR1 SQVTM, CDR2 ANQGSEA.

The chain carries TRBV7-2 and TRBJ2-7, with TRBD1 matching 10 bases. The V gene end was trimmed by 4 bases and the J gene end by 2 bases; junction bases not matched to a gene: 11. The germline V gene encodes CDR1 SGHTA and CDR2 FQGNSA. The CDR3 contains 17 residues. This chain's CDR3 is CASSSPNGTGATYEQYF. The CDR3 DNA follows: TGTGCCAGCAGCTCCCCTAACGGGACAGGGGCTACCTACGAGCAGTACTTC. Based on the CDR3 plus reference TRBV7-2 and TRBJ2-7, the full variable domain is GAGVSQSPSNKVTEKGKDVELRCDPISGHTALYWYRQSLGQGLEFLIYFQGNSAPDKSGLPSDRFSAERTGGSVSTLTIQRTQQEDSAVYLCASSSPNGTGATYEQYFGPGTRLTVT.

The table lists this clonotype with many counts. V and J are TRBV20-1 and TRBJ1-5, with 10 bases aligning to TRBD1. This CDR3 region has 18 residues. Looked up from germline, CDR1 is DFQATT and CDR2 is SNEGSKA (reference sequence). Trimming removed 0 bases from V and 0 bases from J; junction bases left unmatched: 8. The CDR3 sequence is CSAREPGQGVYSNQPQHF. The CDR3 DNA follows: TGCAGTGCTAGAGAACCCGGACAGGGGGTTTATAGCAATCAGCCCCAGCATTTT.